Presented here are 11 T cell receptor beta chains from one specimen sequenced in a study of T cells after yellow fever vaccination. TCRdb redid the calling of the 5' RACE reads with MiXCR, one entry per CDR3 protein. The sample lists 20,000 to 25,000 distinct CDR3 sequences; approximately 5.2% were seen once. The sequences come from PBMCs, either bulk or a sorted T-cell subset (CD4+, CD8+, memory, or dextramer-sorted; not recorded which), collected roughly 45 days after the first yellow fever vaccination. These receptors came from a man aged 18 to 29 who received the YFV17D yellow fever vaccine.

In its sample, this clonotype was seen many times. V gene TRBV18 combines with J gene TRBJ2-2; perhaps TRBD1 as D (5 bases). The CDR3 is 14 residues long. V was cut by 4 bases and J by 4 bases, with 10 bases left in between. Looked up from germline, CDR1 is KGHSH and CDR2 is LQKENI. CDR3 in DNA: TGTGCCAGCTCACGGGGCAGTACCACCGGGGAGCTGTTTTTT. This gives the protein CASSRGSTTGELFF.

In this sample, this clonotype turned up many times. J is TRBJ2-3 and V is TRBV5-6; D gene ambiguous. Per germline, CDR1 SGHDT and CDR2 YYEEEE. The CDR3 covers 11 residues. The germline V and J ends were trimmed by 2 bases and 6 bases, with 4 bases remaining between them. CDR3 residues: CASSFRDTQYF. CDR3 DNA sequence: TGTGCCAGCAGCTTTCGTGATACGCAGTATTTT.

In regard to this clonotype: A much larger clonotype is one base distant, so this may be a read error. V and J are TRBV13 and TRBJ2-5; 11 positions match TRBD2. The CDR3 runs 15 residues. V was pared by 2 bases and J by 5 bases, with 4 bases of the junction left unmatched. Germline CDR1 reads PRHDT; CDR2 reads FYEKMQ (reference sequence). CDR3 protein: CASSLRLAGWETQYF. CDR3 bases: TGTGCCAGCAGCTTAAGACTAGCGGGGTGGGAGACCCAGTACTTC. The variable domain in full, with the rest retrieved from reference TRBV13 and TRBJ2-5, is AAGVIQSPRHLIKEKRETATLKCYPIPRHDTVYWYQQGPGQDPQFLISFYEKMQSDKGSIPDRFSAQQFSDYHSELNMSSLELGDSALYFCASSLRLAGWETQYFGPGTRLLVL.

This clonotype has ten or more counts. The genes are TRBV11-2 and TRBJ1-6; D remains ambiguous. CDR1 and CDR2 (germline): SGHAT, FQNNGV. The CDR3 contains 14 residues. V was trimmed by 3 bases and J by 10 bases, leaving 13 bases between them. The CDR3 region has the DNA TGTGCCAGCAGCTTGAGGTCCGGGGTCTCACCCCTCCACTTT. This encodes CASSLRSGVSPLHF.

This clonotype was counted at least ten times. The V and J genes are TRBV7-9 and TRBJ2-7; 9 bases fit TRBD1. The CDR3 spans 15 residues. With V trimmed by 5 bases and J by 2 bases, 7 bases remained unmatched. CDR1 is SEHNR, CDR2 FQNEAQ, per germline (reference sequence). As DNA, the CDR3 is TGTGCCAGCAGCCGGGGACAGGGAATTCCCTACGAGCAGTACTTC. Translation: CASSRGQGIPYEQYF.

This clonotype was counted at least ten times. The CDR3 region is CASSPGQVYTGELFF. The CDR3 DNA reads as TGTGCCAGCAGTCCGGGACAGGTTTACACCGGGGAGCTGTTTTTT. The gene calls are TRBV12-3 or TRBV12-4 and TRBJ2-2; 8 bases match TRBD1. V lost 5 bases and J lost 3; bases outside the gene matches: 5. There are 15 residues in the CDR3.

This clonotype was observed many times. CDR3 DNA sequence: TGTGCCAGCAGCTTATCGGCGGGGGGGAACACTGAAGCTTTCTTT. It is translated as CASSLSAGGNTEAFF. V is TRBV7-3 and J is TRBJ1-1; D possibly corresponds to TRBD1 (5 bases). CDR1 and CDR2 (germline): SGHTA, FQGTGA. The germline V and J ends were trimmed by 2 bases and 1 base, with 11 bases remaining between them. This CDR3 region has 15 residues. Complete variable domain (other parts from reference TRBV7-3 and TRBJ1-1): GAGVSQTPSNKVTEKGKYVELRCDPISGHTALYWYRQSLGQGPEFLIYFQGTGAADDSGLPNDRFFAVRPEGSVSTLKIQRTERGDSAVYLCASSLSAGGNTEAFFGQGTRLTVV.

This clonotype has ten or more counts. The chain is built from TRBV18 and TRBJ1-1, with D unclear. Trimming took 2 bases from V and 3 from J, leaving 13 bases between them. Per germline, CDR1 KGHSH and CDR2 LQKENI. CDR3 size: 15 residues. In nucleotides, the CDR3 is TGTGCCAGCTCACCAGAGAACGGCTTTGACACTGAAGCTTTCTTT. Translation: CASSPENGFDTEAFF.

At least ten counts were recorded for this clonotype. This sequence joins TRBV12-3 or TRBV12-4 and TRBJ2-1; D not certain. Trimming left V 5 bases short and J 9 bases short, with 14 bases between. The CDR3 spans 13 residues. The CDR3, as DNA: TGTGCCAGCAGTCCCGGGCCAGGCGGTGAGCAGTTCTTC. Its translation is CASSPGPGGEQFF.

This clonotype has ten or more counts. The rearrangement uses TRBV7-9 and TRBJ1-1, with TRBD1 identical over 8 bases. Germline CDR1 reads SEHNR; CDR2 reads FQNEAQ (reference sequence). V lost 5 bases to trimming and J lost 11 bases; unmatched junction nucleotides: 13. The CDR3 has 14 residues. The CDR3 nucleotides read TGTGCCAGCAGCCGACAGGGGCTCTTAGTGGGGGCTTTCTTT. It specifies CASSRQGLLVGAFF.

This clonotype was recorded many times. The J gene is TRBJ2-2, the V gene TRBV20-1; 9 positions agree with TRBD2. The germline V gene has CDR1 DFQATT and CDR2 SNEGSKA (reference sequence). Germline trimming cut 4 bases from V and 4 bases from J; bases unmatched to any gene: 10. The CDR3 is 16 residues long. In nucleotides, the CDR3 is TGCAGTGCTATCGGAGGGTTAGCGGGGGCCACCGGGGAGCTGTTTTTT. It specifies CSAIGGLAGATGELFF.